This T cell receptor beta chain came from a study of shared clonotypes between healthy human individuals. The CDR3 has 12 residues. The germline V gene has CDR1 GTSNPN and CDR2 SVGIG (reference sequence). The V and J ends lost 1 base and 8 bases respectively, with 9 bases between them. Clones were read by immunoSEQ multiplex PCR, and TCRdb kept only the in-frame ones, dropping some. The sample comprises over 1.5 million clones, 98% of which are singletons, and 0.45% rests with the top ten. Input material: naive CD4+ T cells sorted from blood. Subset denoted: CD45RA+ positively selected. This receptor was identified in a man under 40 in good health. The V and J genes are TRBV30 and TRBJ2-1, with no clear D. The CDR3: CAWSALGHEQFF. CDR3 nucleotide sequence: TGTGCCTGGAGTGCCCTAGGCCATGAGCAGTTCTTC.